The clone carrying this T cell receptor (beta chain) was seen only a few times. Antigen specificity is unknown. TCRdb reprocessed the RACE reads via MiXCR and lists one record per CDR3 protein. The sample gives a few hundred thousand distinct CDR3 sequences, around 6% of which show up once; about 5.4% is in the top ten. Described time point: patch test 2, 6 weeks after DPC sensitization. Treatment of the sample: therapeutic diphenylcyclopropenone sensitization with weekly scalp DPC. This entry comes from a study of human T cells and chemical hapten exposure. Study-wide results and caveats: Donors were affected by alopecia, so their immune reaction might vary from that of healthy individuals.

V gave up 2 bases and J gave up 5 bases, with 19 bases separating them. The CDR3 runs to 17 residues. CDR1 is SEHNR, CDR2 FQNEAQ, per germline (reference sequence). The origin of this receptor is a woman aged 18-35 years with alopecia areata. Some clones in this sample may be carry-over from other donors' samples. The chain carries TRBV7-9 and TRBJ1-5; D not certain. Sequenced material: whole blood, taken in connection with sensitization to the hapten diphenylcyclopropenone (DPC). Here the CDR3 reads CASSLYRPPNHHQPQHF. CDR3 sequence (DNA): TGTGCCAGCAGCTTATATCGGCCACCCAACCACCATCAGCCCCAGCATTTT. Drawing the rest from reference TRBV7-9 and TRBJ1-5, the complete variable domain is DTGVSQNPRHKITKRGQNVTFRCDPISEHNRLYWYRQTLGQGPEFLTYFQNEAQLEKSRLLSDRFSAERPKGSFSTLEIQRTEQGDSAMYLCASSLYRPPNHHQPQHFGDGTRLSIL.